The 8 T cell receptor beta chains given below trace back to one sample, sequenced in a study of molecular identifiers for immune sequencing clone quantification. TCRdb reprocessed the PCR reads via MiXCR and lists one record per CDR3 protein. The sample includes hundreds of thousands of distinct CDR3 sequences, nearly 20% of them seen just once. Material for sequencing was naive CD8+ T cells from blood, with Jurkat cell RNA spiked in. Subset specified: FACS-sorted CD8+CD4-CCR7+CD45RA+ naive T cells. Receptor source: a human donor in good health. Some libraries in this study had Jurkat cell RNA spiked in.

This clonotype appeared many times. This rearrangement joins TRBV27 to TRBJ2-3; D is uncertain. Deletions cut 2 bases from V and 3 bases from J, with 15 bases between. The CDR3 covers 16 residues. From germline, CDR1 is MNHEY and CDR2 SMNVEV (reference sequence). The CDR3 region has the DNA TGTGCCAGCAGTTTACTTCTCCCCCACGGGACAGATACGCAGTATTTT. This translates into CASSLLLPHGTDTQYF.

A word on this clonotype: A read error is possible here, since a much larger clone lies one base away. Because the CDR3 is missing its conserved closing phenylalanine or tryptophan, this is likely a read error. The V and J genes are TRBV9 and TRBJ1-1, with D perhaps TRBD1 (5 bases). The CDR3 totals 15 residues. From germline, CDR1 is SGDLS and CDR2 YYNGEE. The V end was cut by 4 bases, the J end by 2 bases, with 15 bases between. DNA of the CDR3: TGTGCCAGCAGCCCGCAACCTGGGACCAACACTGAAGCTTTCTCT. Translating it yields CASSPQPGTNTEAFS.

This clonotype was seen ten or more times. This chain uses TRBV7-9 with TRBJ1-1; 8 nucleotides align to TRBD1. CDR1 is SEHNR, CDR2 FQNEAQ, per germline (reference sequence). Trimming at V came to 2 bases and at J to 2 bases, leaving 4 bases not matched to a gene. The CDR3 extends over 15 amino acids. The CDR3 here is CASSLMGQANTEAFF. CDR3 in DNA: TGTGCCAGCAGCTTAATGGGACAGGCCAACACTGAAGCTTTCTTT.

Comment on this clonotype: A much larger clone lies a single base off, so this may be a read error. The chain carries TRBV5-1 and TRBJ2-7, with TRBD1 identical over 10 bases. CDR1 and CDR2 (germline): SGHRS, YFSETQ. The CDR3 is 18 amino acids. CDR3 in DNA: TGCGCCGGCAGCTTGGAATGGGACAGGGGTTTTAGTTCCTACGAGCAGTACTTC. It specifies CAGSLEWDRGFSSYEQYF.

About this clonotype: A much larger clonotype is one base distant, so this may be a read error. The chain uses TRBV30 and TRBJ2-2, with TRBD1 identical over 8 bases. The CDR3 has 13 residues. From germline, CDR1 is GTSNPN and CDR2 SVGIG (reference sequence). J lost 6 bases, V lost 7 bases, and 7 bases had no gene match. The CDR3 sequence: CASRQGSAGELFF. In DNA, the CDR3 is TGTGCCTCCAGACAGGGGAGCGCCGGGGAGCTGTTTTTT.

This clonotype has a count of ten or more. The chain uses TRBV27 and TRBJ2-3, with TRBD2 matching over 14 bases. Germline lookup yields CDR1 MNHEY and CDR2 SMNVEV (reference sequence). CDR3 length: 19 residues. With V trimmed by 2 bases and J by 3 bases, 10 bases remained unmatched. The CDR3 spells CASSLDPLGTSGSTDTQYF. CDR3 DNA: TGTGCCAGCAGTTTAGATCCCCTTGGGACTAGCGGGAGTACAGATACGCAGTATTTT.

This clonotype was counted many times. The chain employs TRBV12-3 or TRBV12-4 and TRBJ2-4; D possibly corresponds to TRBD1 (6 bases). The CDR3 is made up of 15 amino acids. Between the trimmed V and J ends, which lost 4 bases and 0 bases, there was a span of 10 bases. CDR3 nucleotide sequence: TGTGCCAGCAGTTCAGGGGTCCCAGCCAAAAACATTCAGTACTTC. It codes for CASSSGVPAKNIQYF.

Regarding this clonotype: This may arise from a read error, as a much more abundant clone is one base away. V gene TRBV12-3 or TRBV12-4 combines with J gene TRBJ1-4, with TRBD1 as a possible D gene (5 bases). The CDR3 consists of 14 residues. CDR3 coding DNA: TGTGCCGGCAGCAAACAGGTCGGCGGGGAAAAACTGTTTTTT. It is translated as CAGSKQVGGEKLFF.